The sequence of this T cell receptor (beta chain) was determined in a study of cytomegalovirus exposure and HLA in healthy donors. Sequencing used immunoSEQ multiplex PCR; TCRdb keeps in-frame clones, though not all of them. The sample holds roughly 120,000 clones, approximately 87% seen once. Germline loops: CDR1 SGHNT, CDR2 YENEEA. Trimming removed 3 bases from V and 1 base from J, with 6 bases in between. The CDR3 has 13 residues. Notes on the study in general: Rarity marked most TCR sequences, yet some public TCRs occurred in many donors.

Turning to this clone: Its specificity is unknown.

The sequenced sample consisted of PBMCs. The rearrangement joins TRBV11-3 to TRBJ1-1, with D perhaps matching TRBD1 (5 bases). This receptor was identified in a woman aged 25-40 years in good health and CMV-seronegative. The CDR3 nucleotides are TGTGCCAGCAGCTTTACAGGGAACACTGAAGCTTTCTTT. Encoded protein: CASSFTGNTEAFF.